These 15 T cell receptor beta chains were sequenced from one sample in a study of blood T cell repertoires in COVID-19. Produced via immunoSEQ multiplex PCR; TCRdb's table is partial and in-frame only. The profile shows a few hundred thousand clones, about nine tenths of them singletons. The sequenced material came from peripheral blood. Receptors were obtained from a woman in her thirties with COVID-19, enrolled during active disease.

CDR3 protein: CASSQGVAADYGYTF. The DNA of the CDR3 is TGCGCCAGCAGCCAAGGGGTAGCGGCTGACTATGGCTACACCTTC. This sequence joins TRBV4-1 and TRBJ1-2; no definite D call. Deletions cut 1 base from V and 3 bases from J, with 12 bases between. The CDR3 is made up of 15 amino acids. Per the germline V gene, CDR1 is MGHRA and CDR2 is YSYEKL.

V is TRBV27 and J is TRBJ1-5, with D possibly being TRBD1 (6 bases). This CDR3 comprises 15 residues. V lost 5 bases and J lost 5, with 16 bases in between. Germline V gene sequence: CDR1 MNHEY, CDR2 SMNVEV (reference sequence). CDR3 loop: CASSPRGSGYQPQHF. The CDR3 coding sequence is TGTGCCAGCAGTCCCAGGGGCTCGGGGTATCAGCCCCAGCATTTT.

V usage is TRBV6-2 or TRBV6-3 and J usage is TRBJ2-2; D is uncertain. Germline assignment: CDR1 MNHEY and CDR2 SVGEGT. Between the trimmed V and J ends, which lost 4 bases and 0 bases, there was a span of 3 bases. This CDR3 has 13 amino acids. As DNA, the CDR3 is TGTGCCAGCAGTTCATCGAACACCGGGGAGCTGTTTTTT. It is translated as CASSSSNTGELFF.

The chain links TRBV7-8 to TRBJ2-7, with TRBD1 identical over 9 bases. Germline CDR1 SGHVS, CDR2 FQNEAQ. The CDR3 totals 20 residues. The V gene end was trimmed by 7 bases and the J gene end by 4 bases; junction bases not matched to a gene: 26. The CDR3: CASTRRGQQGAFGPFYEQYF. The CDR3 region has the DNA TGTGCCAGCACGAGGAGGGGCCAACAGGGGGCTTTTGGTCCCTTTTACGAGCAGTACTTC. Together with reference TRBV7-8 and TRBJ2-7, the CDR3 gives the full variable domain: GAGVSQSPRYKVAKRGQDVALRCDPISGHVSLFWYQQALGQGPEFLTYFQNEAQLDKSGLPSDRFFAERPEGSVSTLKIQRTQQEDSAVYLCASTRRGQQGAFGPFYEQYFGPGTRLTVT.

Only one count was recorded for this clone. CDR3 DNA sequence: TGTGCCAGCAGCTCCAGGGCCGCGGGACAGGACCGCACAGATACGCAGTATTTT. Its translation is CASSSRAAGQDRTDTQYF. This chain links TRBV5-4 with TRBJ2-3; 8 nucleotides match TRBD1. The V and J ends lost 3 bases and 1 base, in that order; junction bases with no gene match: 13. In germline, CDR1 is SGHNT, CDR2 YYREEE (reference sequence). This CDR3 has 18 residues.

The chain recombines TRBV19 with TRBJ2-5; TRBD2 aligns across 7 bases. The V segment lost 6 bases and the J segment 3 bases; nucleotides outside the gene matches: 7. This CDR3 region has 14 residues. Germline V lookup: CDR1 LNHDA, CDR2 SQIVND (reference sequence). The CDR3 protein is CASRPWGGEETQYF. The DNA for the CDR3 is TGTGCCAGTAGACCATGGGGGGGGGAAGAGACCCAGTACTTC.

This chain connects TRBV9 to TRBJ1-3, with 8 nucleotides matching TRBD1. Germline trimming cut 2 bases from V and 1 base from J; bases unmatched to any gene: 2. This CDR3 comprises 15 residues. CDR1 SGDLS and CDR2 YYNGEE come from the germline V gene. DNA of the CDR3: TGTGCCAGCAGCGTCAGGGGGCAGTCTGGAAACACCATATATTTT. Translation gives CASSVRGQSGNTIYF.

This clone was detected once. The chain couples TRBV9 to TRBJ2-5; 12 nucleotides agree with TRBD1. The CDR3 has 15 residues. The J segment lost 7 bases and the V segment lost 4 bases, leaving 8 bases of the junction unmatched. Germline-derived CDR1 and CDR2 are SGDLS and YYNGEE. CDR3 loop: CASSQGTGGAGTQYF. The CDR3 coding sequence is TGTGCCAGCAGCCAAGGGACAGGGGGCGCCGGGACCCAGTACTTC.

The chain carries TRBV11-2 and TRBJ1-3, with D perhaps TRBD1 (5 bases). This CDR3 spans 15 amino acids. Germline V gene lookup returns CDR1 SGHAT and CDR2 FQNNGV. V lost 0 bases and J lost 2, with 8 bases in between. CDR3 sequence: CASSLEGGAGNTIYF. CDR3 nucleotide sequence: TGTGCCAGCAGCTTAGAGGGGGGAGCTGGAAACACCATATATTTT.

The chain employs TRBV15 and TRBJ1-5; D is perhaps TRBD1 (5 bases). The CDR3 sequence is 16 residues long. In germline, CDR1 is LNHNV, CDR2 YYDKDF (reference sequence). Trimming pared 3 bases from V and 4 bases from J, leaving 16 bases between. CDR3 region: CATSRVRADRNQPQHF. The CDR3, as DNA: TGTGCCACCAGCAGGGTTCGGGCAGACAGAAATCAGCCCCAGCATTTT.

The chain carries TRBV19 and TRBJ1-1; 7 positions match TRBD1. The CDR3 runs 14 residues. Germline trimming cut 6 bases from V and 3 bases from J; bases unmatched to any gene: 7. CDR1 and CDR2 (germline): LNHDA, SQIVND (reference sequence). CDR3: CASRRTGVDTEAFF. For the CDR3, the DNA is TGTGCCAGTAGGCGTACAGGGGTGGACACTGAAGCTTTCTTT.

The CDR3 here is CASRLSPNTEAFF. In nucleotides, the CDR3 is TGTGCCAGTAGGCTAAGTCCGAACACTGAAGCTTTCTTT. The chain joins TRBV19 to TRBJ1-1; D ambiguous. From germline, CDR1 is LNHDA and CDR2 SQIVND (reference sequence). Trimming pared 6 bases from V and 1 base from J, leaving 9 bases between. This CDR3 has 13 amino acids.

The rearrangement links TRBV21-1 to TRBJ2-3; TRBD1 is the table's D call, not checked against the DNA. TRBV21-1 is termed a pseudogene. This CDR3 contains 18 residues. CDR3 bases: TGTGCCAGCAGGCCCGGGCACAGGGCCTATAATAACACAGATACGCAGTATTTT. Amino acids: CASRPGHRAYNNTDTQYF.

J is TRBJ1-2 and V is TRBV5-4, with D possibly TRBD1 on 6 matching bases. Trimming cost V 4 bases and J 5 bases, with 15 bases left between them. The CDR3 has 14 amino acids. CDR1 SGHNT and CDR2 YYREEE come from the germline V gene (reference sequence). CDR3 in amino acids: CASSHVGTTYGYTF. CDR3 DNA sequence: TGTGCCAGCAGCCATGTGGGGACAACTTATGGCTACACCTTC.

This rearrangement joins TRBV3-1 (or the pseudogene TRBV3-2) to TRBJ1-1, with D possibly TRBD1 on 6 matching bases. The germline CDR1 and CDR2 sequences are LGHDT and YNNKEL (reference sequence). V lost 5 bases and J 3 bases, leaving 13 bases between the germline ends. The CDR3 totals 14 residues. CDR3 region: CASSYTSGDTEAFF. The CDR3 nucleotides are TGTGCCAGCAGCTATACCTCAGGGGACACTGAAGCTTTCTTT.